This T cell receptor (beta chain) was identified in a study of blood T cell repertoires in COVID-19. On the study more broadly: The United States, Italy and Spain supplied acute and convalescent COVID-19 samples.

In the authors' workflow: Estimation of nucleated cell counts was performed using reference gene primer amplification. The method was immunoSEQ multiplex PCR; TCRdb's version includes in-frame clones alone and lacks a portion of them. V and J calls and clone size are copied from that table; D and trimming were computed from the DNA. The sample has around 270,000 clones; roughly 84% are singletons. This CDR3 has 17 amino acids. The V gene's germline CDR1 is SGHRS and CDR2 YFSETQ. Trimming cost V 0 bases and J 0 bases; bases outside gene matches: 4. This clone appeared once. This TCR derives from a woman in her thirties or forties who had recovered from COVID-19. Source material: peripheral blood. The chain uses TRBV5-1 and TRBJ1-4, with 8 positions matching TRBD1. The CDR3: CASSLDPGGATNEKLFF. The CDR3 DNA follows: TGCGCCAGCAGCTTGGACCCAGGGGGCGCAACTAATGAAAAACTGTTTTTT.